The T cell receptor beta chain described here comes from a study of blood T cell repertoires in COVID-19. The protocol was immunoSEQ multiplex PCR, while the TCRdb copy is restricted to in-frame clones and leaves out a portion. The data show about 320,000 clones, around 90% seen once. Among Cohort 3 donors, those recovered had two negative PCRs, clearance, or symptom resolution. The CDR3 extends over 14 amino acids. Germline CDR1 SEHNR, CDR2 FQNEAQ (reference sequence). The V end was cut by 3 bases, the J end by 4 bases, with 10 bases between. Source material: PBMCs or T cells enriched from blood (not recorded which). The receptor was isolated from a man aged 55 to 69 who had recovered from COVID-19. The chain has TRBV7-9 and TRBJ1-5; TRBD1 is a possible D gene (6 bases). The DNA of the CDR3 is TGTGCCAGCAGCTTGGACAGTTTTAATCAGCCCCAGCATTTT. This sequence encodes CASSLDSFNQPQHF. The full variable domain, in which reference TRBV7-9 and TRBJ1-5 provide the parts outside the CDR3, is DTGVSQNPRHKITKRGQNVTFRCDPISEHNRLYWYRQTLGQGPEFLTYFQNEAQLEKSRLLSDRFSAERPKGSFSTLEIQRTEQGDSAMYLCASSLDSFNQPQHFGDGTRLSIL.